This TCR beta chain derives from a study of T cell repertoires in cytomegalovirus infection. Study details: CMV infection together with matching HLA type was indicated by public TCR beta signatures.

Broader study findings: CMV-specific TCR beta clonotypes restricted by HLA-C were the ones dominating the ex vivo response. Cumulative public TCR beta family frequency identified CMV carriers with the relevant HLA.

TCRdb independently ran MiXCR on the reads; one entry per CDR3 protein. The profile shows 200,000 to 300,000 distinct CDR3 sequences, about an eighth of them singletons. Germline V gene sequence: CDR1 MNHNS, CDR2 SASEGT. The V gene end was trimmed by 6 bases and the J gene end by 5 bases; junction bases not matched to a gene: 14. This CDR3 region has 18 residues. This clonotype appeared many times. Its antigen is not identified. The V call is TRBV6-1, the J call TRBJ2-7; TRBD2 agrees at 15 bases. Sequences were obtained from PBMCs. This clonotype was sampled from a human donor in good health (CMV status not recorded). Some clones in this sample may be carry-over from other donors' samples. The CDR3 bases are TGTGCCAGCAGACCGGGACTAGCGGGAGGTCCCCCTACGGACGAGCAGTACTTC. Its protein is CASRPGLAGGPPTDEQYF.